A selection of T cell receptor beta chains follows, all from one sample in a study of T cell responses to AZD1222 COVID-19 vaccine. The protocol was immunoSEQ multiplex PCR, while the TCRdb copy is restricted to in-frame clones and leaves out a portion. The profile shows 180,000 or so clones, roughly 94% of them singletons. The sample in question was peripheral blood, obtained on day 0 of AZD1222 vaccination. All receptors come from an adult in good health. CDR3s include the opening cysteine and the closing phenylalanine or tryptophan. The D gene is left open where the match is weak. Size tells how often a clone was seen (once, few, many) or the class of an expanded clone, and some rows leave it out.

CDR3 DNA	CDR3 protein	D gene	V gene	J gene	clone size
TGTGCCAGCTCAATGGGAGTACTCGTTTCTGGAAACACCATATATTTT	CASSMGVLVSGNTIYF	.	TRBV18	TRBJ1-3	.
TGTGCCAGCCTACCTGGACAGTACTATGGCTACACCTTC	CASLPGQYYGYTF	.	TRBV19	TRBJ1-2	once
TGTGCCAGCAGCCAAGCAGGGTCGGGCACCGGGGAGCTGTTTTTT	CASSQAGSGTGELFF	.	TRBV3-1/TRBV3-2	TRBJ2-2	.
TGTGCCAGCAGTAGGACTTTATACGAGCAGTACTTC	CASSRTLYEQYF	.	TRBV6-5	TRBJ2-7	.
TGTGCCAGCAGTTACGCGGGGGAACTGTTTTTT	CASSYAGELFF	.	TRBV6-2/TRBV6-3	TRBJ1-4	.
TGTGCCAGCAGTTTAACGATCTCTGGAAACACCATATATTTT	CASSLTISGNTIYF	.	TRBV27	TRBJ1-3	.
TGTGCCAGCAGTGAATCCGGGGGGCGGCCTGAAGCTTTCTTT	CASSESGGRPEAFF	.	TRBV25-1	TRBJ1-1	.
TGTGCCAGCAGTTACATCCCCTCTGAAGCTTTCTTT	CASSYIPSEAFF	.	TRBV6-6	TRBJ1-1	once
TGTGCCAGCAGCCACAGTCAGCCTAATGAAAAACTGTTTTTT	CASSHSQPNEKLFF	.	TRBV3-1/TRBV3-2	TRBJ1-4	.
TGCGCCAGCAGCTTAGGCGGGAGGGCTAGCACAGATACGCAGTATTTT	CASSLGGRASTDTQYF	TRBD2	TRBV5-1	TRBJ2-3	.
TGTGCCAGCAGTTTATTAAGGACCGGGGAGCTGTTTTTT	CASSLLRTGELFF	.	TRBV12-3/TRBV12-4	TRBJ2-2	.
TGCGCCAGCAGCTTGGCTAGCGGGAGGCCTGGGACCTACGAGCAGTACTTC	CASSLASGRPGTYEQYF	TRBD2	TRBV5-1	TRBJ2-7	.
TGTGCCACCAGATCACTAGCGGGAGTGTTCGATACGCAGTATTTT	CATRSLAGVFDTQYF	TRBD2	TRBV15	TRBJ2-3	.
TGTGCCAGCAGTGAACATAGCGGGAGGGCTTATACGCAGTATTTT	CASSEHSGRAYTQYF	TRBD2	TRBV2	TRBJ2-3	.
TGTGCCAGCAGTTATGGAGGGCACACTAATTCACCCCTCCACTTT	CASSYGGHTNSPLHF	.	TRBV6-2/TRBV6-3	TRBJ1-6	.
TGTGCCAGCAGCTCGCGCTCTAACAGGGGTAGCACAGATACGCAGTATTTT	CASSSRSNRGSTDTQYF	.	TRBV12-1	TRBJ2-3	.
TGTGCCAGCAGCCTCGGGGCTAACTATGGCTACACCTTC	CASSLGANYGYTF	.	TRBV5-6	TRBJ1-2	once
TGTGCCCACGAGGGAGTAAACTATGGCTACACCTTC	CAHEGVNYGYTF	.	TRBV7-9	TRBJ1-2	once
TGCAGCGTTGAAGGTTACCCCGGGACAGGGGACGGCTACACCTTC	CSVEGYPGTGDGYTF	TRBD1	TRBV29-1	TRBJ1-2	.
TGTGCCAGCAGTTTACCAGGAATCTATGGCTACACCTTC	CASSLPGIYGYTF	.	TRBV28	TRBJ1-2	.